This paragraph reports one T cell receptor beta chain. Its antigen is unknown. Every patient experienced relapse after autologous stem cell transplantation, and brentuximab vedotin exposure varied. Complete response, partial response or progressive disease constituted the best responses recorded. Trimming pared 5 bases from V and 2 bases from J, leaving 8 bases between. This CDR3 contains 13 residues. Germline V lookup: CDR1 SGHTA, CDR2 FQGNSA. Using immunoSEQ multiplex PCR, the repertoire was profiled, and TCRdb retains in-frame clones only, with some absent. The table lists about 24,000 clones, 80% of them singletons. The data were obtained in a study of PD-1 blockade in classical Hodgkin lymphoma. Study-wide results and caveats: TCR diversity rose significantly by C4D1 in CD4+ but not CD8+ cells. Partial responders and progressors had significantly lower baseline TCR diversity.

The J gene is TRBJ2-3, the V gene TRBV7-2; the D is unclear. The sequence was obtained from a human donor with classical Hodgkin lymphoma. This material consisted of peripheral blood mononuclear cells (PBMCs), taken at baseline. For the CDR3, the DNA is TGTGCCAGCAGCGTAGTAGACACAGATACGCAGTATTTT. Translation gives CASSVVDTDTQYF.